The rows below give T cell receptor beta chains drawn from one sample of a study of blood T cell repertoires in COVID-19. Assay: immunoSEQ multiplex PCR; the TCRdb copy retains only in-frame clones and omits some. Here the sample spans about 200,000 clones, about 81% being singletons. The sample taken for sequencing was peripheral blood. The source is a woman between 65 and 79 years old with COVID-19, enrolled during active disease. The CDR3 runs from the conserved cysteine through the conserved F or W. Each record gives: V gene, clone size, D gene, J gene, CDR3 protein, CDR3 DNA. A D gene is named only where the DNA matches it firmly. Not all rows give a size; the values are once, few, many and, for expanded clones, a class.

V gene: TRBV28
clone size: .
D gene: TRBD2
J gene: TRBJ2-7
CDR3 protein: CASRLAGSSYEQYF
CDR3 DNA: TGTGCCAGCAGGTTAGCGGGCAGCTCCTACGAGCAGTACTTC

V gene: TRBV28
clone size: .
D gene: .
J gene: TRBJ1-4
CDR3 protein: CASSLLAATNEKLFF
CDR3 DNA: TGTGCCAGCAGTTTATTGGCAGCAACTAATGAAAAACTGTTTTTT

V gene: TRBV29-1
clone size: few
D gene: .
J gene: TRBJ2-7
CDR3 protein: CSVYRVGSYEQYF
CDR3 DNA: TGCAGCGTCTACAGGGTCGGATCCTACGAGCAGTACTTC

V gene: TRBV14
clone size: .
D gene: .
J gene: TRBJ1-2
CDR3 protein: CASSSLGGEPHGYTF
CDR3 DNA: TGTGCCAGCAGCTCATTGGGCGGGGAGCCACATGGCTACACCTTC

V gene: TRBV9
clone size: once
D gene: .
J gene: TRBJ2-5
CDR3 protein: CASSVDGRWETQYF
CDR3 DNA: TGTGCCAGCAGCGTAGATGGCAGGTGGGAGACCCAGTACTTC

V gene: TRBV7-2
clone size: .
D gene: .
J gene: TRBJ2-2
CDR3 protein: CASSLAQGRNTGELFF
CDR3 DNA: TGTGCCAGCAGCTTAGCGCAAGGGAGAAACACCGGGGAGCTGTTTTTT

V gene: TRBV29-1
clone size: few
D gene: .
J gene: TRBJ2-1
CDR3 protein: CSVEFVADYNEQFF
CDR3 DNA: TGCAGCGTTGAATTCGTAGCGGATTACAATGAGCAGTTCTTC

V gene: TRBV28
clone size: once
D gene: TRBD2
J gene: TRBJ2-7
CDR3 protein: CASSLSGARSYEQYF
CDR3 DNA: TGTGCCAGCAGTTTGAGCGGGGCCCGGTCCTACGAGCAGTACTTC

V gene: TRBV7-9
clone size: .
D gene: .
J gene: TRBJ2-7
CDR3 protein: CASSNPGLSGSYEQYF
CDR3 DNA: TGTGCCAGCAGCAACCCAGGACTCTCGGGGTCTTACGAGCAGTACTTC

V gene: TRBV10-2
clone size: .
D gene: TRBD2
J gene: TRBJ2-3
CDR3 protein: CASSDVGLAGDTDTQYF
CDR3 DNA: TGCGCCAGCAGTGATGTCGGGCTAGCGGGAGACACAGATACGCAGTATTTT

V gene: TRBV9
clone size: .
D gene: TRBD2
J gene: TRBJ2-1
CDR3 protein: CASSVSSGTNEQFF
CDR3 DNA: TGTGCCAGCAGCGTGTCTAGCGGGACGAATGAGCAGTTCTTC

V gene: TRBV5-1
clone size: few
D gene: .
J gene: TRBJ2-3
CDR3 protein: CASSFGVGSADTQYF
CDR3 DNA: TGCGCCAGCAGCTTCGGAGTCGGTTCAGCAGATACGCAGTATTTT

V gene: TRBV7-9
clone size: .
D gene: TRBD1
J gene: TRBJ2-1
CDR3 protein: CASSPRTGPNEQFF
CDR3 DNA: TGTGCCAGCAGCCCGCGGACAGGGCCCAATGAGCAGTTCTTC

V gene: TRBV7-2
clone size: .
D gene: .
J gene: TRBJ1-4
CDR3 protein: CASSLWTEEKLFF
CDR3 DNA: TGTGCCAGCAGCTTATGGACAGAAGAAAAACTGTTTTTT

V gene: TRBV7-9
clone size: .
D gene: TRBD2
J gene: TRBJ2-3
CDR3 protein: CASSLGLAGATTSTDTQYF
CDR3 DNA: TGTGCCAGCAGTCTAGGGCTAGCGGGAGCCACTACTAGCACAGATACGCAGTATTTT

V gene: TRBV7-9
clone size: .
D gene: TRBD1
J gene: TRBJ1-2
CDR3 protein: CASSSIRDREGYGYTF
CDR3 DNA: TGTGCCAGCAGCTCCATCCGGGACAGGGAAGGGTATGGCTACACCTTC

V gene: TRBV10-3
clone size: .
D gene: TRBD1
J gene: TRBJ2-7
CDR3 protein: CAISEYGTGVDEQYF
CDR3 DNA: TGTGCCATCAGTGAGTACGGGACAGGGGTCGATGAGCAGTACTTC

V gene: TRBV7-2
clone size: .
D gene: .
J gene: TRBJ2-1
CDR3 protein: CASSSRSQGNEQFF
CDR3 DNA: TGTGCCAGCAGCTCCCGAAGCCAGGGCAATGAGCAGTTCTTC

V gene: TRBV5-1
clone size: few
D gene: .
J gene: TRBJ2-3
CDR3 protein: CASSFRDTDTQYF
CDR3 DNA: TGCGCCAGCAGCTTCCGCGACACAGATACGCAGTATTTT

V gene: TRBV28
clone size: .
D gene: TRBD1
J gene: TRBJ2-7
CDR3 protein: CASRVPGQGLYEQYF
CDR3 DNA: TGTGCCAGCAGAGTACCGGGACAGGGGTTATACGAGCAGTACTTC

V gene: TRBV9
clone size: many
D gene: .
J gene: TRBJ2-5
CDR3 protein: CASSVGQVETQYF
CDR3 DNA: TGTGCCAGCAGCGTAGGGCAGGTAGAGACCCAGTACTTC

V gene: TRBV30
clone size: .
D gene: .
J gene: TRBJ1-2
CDR3 protein: CAFTGGALTSKGYTF
CDR3 DNA: TGTGCCTTCACGGGGGGGGCGTTGACCTCGAAAGGCTACACCTTC

V gene: TRBV9
clone size: .
D gene: .
J gene: TRBJ2-5
CDR3 protein: CASSGGLRAQETQYF
CDR3 DNA: TGTGCCAGCAGCGGGGGACTCCGGGCTCAAGAGACCCAGTACTTC

V gene: TRBV5-5
clone size: .
D gene: TRBD2
J gene: TRBJ2-1
CDR3 protein: CASLIAGSQVYNEQFF
CDR3 DNA: TGTGCCAGCCTGATAGCGGGATCCCAAGTCTACAATGAGCAGTTCTTC

V gene: TRBV7-2
clone size: .
D gene: TRBD1
J gene: TRBJ2-7
CDR3 protein: CASSLRGQGFYEQYF
CDR3 DNA: TGTGCCAGCAGCTTGCGTGGACAGGGGTTCTACGAGCAGTACTTC

V gene: TRBV10-3
clone size: .
D gene: TRBD1
J gene: TRBJ1-1
CDR3 protein: CAISQGVGNTEAFF
CDR3 DNA: TGTGCCATCAGTCAGGGGGTTGGGAACACTGAAGCTTTCTTT

V gene: TRBV6-5
clone size: .
D gene: .
J gene: TRBJ1-2
CDR3 protein: CASSIREDYGYTF
CDR3 DNA: TGTGCCAGCAGCATCCGGGAAGACTATGGCTACACCTTC